This T cell receptor beta chain comes out of a study of T cell responses to AZD1222 COVID-19 vaccine. The CDR3 consists of 16 residues. The V segment lost 1 base and the J segment 0 bases; nucleotides outside the gene matches: 3. CDR1 and CDR2 (germline): MGHRA, YSYEKL. TCRdb keeps only in-frame clones here, not all; method: immunoSEQ multiplex PCR. The table shows some 130,000 clones, with 90% occurring only once. Sample: peripheral blood, taken on day 0 of AZD1222 vaccination. The rearrangement uses TRBV4-1 and TRBJ1-5, with 7 positions matching TRBD1. The sequence derives from an adult in good health. CDR3 in amino acids: CASSQGQGSSNQPQHF. For the CDR3, the DNA is TGCGCCAGCAGCCAAGGACAGGGAAGTAGCAATCAGCCCCAGCATTTT.